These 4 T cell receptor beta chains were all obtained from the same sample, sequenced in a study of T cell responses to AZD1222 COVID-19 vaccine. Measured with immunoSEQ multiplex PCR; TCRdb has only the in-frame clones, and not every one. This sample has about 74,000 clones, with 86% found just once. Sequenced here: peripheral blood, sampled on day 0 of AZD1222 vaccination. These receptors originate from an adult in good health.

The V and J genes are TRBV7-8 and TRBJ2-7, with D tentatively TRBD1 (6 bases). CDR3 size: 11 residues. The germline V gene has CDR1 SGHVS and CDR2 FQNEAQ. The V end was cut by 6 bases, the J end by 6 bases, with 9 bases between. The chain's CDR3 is CASRSGAEQYF. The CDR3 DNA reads TGTGCCAGCAGATCAGGGGCCGAGCAGTACTTC.

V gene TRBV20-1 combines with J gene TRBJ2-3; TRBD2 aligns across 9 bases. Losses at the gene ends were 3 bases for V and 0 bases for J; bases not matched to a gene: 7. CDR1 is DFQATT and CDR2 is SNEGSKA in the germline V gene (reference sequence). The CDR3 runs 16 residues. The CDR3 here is CSASKGLASSTDTQYF. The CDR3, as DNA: TGCAGTGCTAGTAAGGGACTAGCTTCTAGCACAGATACGCAGTATTTT.

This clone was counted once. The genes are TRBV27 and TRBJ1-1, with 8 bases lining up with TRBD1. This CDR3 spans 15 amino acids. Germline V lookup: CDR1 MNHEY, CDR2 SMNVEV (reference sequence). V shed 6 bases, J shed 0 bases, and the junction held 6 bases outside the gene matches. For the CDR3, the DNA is TGTGCCAGCAGAGGGGACAGGAGATTGAACACTGAAGCTTTCTTT. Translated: CASRGDRRLNTEAFF.

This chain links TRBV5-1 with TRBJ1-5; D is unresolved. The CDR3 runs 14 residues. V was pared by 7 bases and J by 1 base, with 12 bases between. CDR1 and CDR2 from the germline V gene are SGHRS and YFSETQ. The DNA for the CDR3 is TGCGCCAGCCCTGCCGGGAGCAGCAATCAGCCCCAGCATTTT. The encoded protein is CASPAGSSNQPQHF.